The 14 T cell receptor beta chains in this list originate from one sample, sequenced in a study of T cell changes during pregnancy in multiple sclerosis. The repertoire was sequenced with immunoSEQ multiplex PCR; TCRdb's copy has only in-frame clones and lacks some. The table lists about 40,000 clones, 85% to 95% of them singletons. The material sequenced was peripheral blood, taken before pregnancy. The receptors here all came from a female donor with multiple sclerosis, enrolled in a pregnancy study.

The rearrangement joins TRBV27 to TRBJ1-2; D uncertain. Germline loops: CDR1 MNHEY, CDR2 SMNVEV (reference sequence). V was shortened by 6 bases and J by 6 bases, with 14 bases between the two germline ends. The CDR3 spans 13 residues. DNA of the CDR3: TGTGCCAGCAGCGACGGGGAACTTGATGGCTACACCTTC. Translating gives CASSDGELDGYTF.

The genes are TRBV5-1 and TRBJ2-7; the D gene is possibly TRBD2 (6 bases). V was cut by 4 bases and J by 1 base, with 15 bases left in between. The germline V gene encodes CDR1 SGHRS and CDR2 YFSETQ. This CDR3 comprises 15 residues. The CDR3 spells CASSDVGLRSYEQYF. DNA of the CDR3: TGCGCCAGCAGCGACGTGGGACTCAGATCCTACGAGCAGTACTTC. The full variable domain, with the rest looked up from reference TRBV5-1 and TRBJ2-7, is KAGVTQTPRYLIKTRGQQVTLSCSPISGHRSVSWYQQTPGQGLQFLFEYFSETQRNKGNFPGRFSGRQFSNSRSEMNVSTLELGDSALYLCASSDVGLRSYEQYFGPGTRLTVT.

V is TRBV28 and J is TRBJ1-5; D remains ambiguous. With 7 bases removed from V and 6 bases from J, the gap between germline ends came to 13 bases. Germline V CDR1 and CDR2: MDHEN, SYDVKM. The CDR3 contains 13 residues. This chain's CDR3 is CASTSGGAQPQHF. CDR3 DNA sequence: TGTGCCAGCACATCAGGAGGCGCTCAGCCCCAGCATTTT. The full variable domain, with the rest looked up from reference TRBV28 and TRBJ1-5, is DVKVTQSSRYLVKRTGEKVFLECVQDMDHENMFWYRQDPGLGLRLIYFSYDVKMKEKGDIPEGYSVSREKKERFSLILESASTNQTSMYLCASTSGGAQPQHFGDGTRLSIL.

CDR3 protein: CASSVTGMNTEAFF. The CDR3 bases are TGTGCCAGCAGCGTGACAGGGATGAACACTGAAGCTTTCTTT. The V gene is TRBV9, the J gene TRBJ1-1; 7 bases line up with TRBD1. J was trimmed by 0 bases and V by 2 bases; bases with no gene match: 1. The germline gives CDR1 SGDLS, CDR2 YYNGEE. The CDR3 extends over 14 amino acids. Full variable domain (outside the CDR3, taken from reference TRBV9 and TRBJ1-1): DSGVTQTPKHLITATGQRVTLRCSPRSGDLSVYWYQQSLDQGLQFLIQYYNGEERAKGNILERFSAQQFPDLHSELNLSSLELGDSALYFCASSVTGMNTEAFFGQGTRLTVV.

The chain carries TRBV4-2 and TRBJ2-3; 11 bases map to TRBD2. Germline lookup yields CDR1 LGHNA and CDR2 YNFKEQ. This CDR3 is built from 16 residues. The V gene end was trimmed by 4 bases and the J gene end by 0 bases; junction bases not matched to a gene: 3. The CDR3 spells CASSPGTSGSTDTQYF. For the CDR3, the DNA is TGTGCCAGCAGCCCAGGGACTAGCGGCAGCACAGATACGCAGTATTTT.

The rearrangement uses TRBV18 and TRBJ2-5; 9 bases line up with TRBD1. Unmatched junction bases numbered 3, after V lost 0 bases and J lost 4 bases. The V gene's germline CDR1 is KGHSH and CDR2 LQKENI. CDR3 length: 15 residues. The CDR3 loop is CASSPPPGQGETQYF. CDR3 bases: TGTGCCAGCTCACCACCGCCGGGACAGGGAGAGACCCAGTACTTC.

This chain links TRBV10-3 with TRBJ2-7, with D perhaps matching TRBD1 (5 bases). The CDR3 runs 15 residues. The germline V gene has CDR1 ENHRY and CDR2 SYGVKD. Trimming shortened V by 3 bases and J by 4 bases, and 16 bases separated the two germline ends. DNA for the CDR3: TGTGCCATCAGTGAAGTTAGGGGTGAGGCTTACGAGCAGTACTTC. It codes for CAISEVRGEAYEQYF.

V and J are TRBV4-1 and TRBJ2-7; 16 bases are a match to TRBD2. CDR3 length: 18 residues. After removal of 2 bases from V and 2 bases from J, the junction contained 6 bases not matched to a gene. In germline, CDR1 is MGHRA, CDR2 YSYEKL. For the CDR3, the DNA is TGCGCCAGCAGCCAACAACCCGGGACTAGCGGGAGGGCCTACGAGCAGTACTTC. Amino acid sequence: CASSQQPGTSGRAYEQYF.

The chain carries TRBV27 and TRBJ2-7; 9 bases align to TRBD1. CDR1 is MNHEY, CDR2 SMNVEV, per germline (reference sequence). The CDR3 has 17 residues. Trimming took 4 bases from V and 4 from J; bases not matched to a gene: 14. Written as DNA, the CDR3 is TGTGCCAGCAGTTCCCTTTGGGGGGGGACAGGGATTTACGAGCAGTACTTC. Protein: CASSSLWGGTGIYEQYF.

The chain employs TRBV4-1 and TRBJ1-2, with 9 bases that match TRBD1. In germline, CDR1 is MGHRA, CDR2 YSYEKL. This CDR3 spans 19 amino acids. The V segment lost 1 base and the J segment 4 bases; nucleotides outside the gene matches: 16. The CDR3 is CASSQGPLSRQGEGYGYTF. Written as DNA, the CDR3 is TGCGCCAGCAGCCAAGGCCCCCTTTCTCGACAGGGGGAAGGCTATGGCTACACCTTC.

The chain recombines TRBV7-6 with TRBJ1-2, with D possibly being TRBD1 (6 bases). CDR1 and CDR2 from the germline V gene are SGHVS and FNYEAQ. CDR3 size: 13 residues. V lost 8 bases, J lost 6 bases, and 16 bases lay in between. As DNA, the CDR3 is TGTGCCAGCTCCGGGCAGGGGTGGGATGGCTACACCTTC. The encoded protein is CASSGQGWDGYTF.

Here the CDR3 reads CASSSTFQVYGYTF. The CDR3 DNA reads as TGTGCCAGCAGTTCTACTTTTCAGGTCTATGGCTACACCTTC. This rearrangement joins TRBV5-6 to TRBJ1-2; no reliable D call. Germline V lookup: CDR1 SGHDT, CDR2 YYEEEE. The V gene lost 5 bases and the J gene lost 4 bases, with 15 bases spanning the gap. The CDR3 is 14 amino acids.

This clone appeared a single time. The CDR3 sequence is CASSQVSGRRSYEQYF. The CDR3 DNA is TGCGCCAGCAGCCAAGTAAGCGGGAGGCGCTCCTACGAGCAGTACTTC. J is TRBJ2-7 and V is TRBV4-1, with 9 bases fitting TRBD2. CDR1 is MGHRA and CDR2 is YSYEKL in the germline V gene. V shed 1 base, J shed 0 bases, and the junction held 4 bases outside the gene matches. The CDR3 totals 16 residues.

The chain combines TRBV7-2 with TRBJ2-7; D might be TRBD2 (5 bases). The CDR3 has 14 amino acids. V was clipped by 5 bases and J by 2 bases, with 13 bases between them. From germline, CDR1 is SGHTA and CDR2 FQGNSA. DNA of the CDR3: TGTGCCAGCAGCCCGAGGGTCTCCGCCTACGAGCAGTACTTC. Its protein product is CASSPRVSAYEQYF.